One and the same sample provided the 26 T cell receptor beta chains below, sequenced in a study of blood T cell repertoires in COVID-19. Using immunoSEQ multiplex PCR, the repertoire was profiled, and TCRdb retains in-frame clones only, with some absent. The repertoire has some 150,000 clones, approximately 90% of them found once; the top ten carry around 15%. Sequencing was done on a sample of peripheral blood. All receptors come from a woman aged 35 to 49 with acute or convalescent COVID-19.

This chain joins TRBV6-6 and TRBJ1-5; tentative D call: TRBD1 (5 bases). Germline V gene data show CDR1 as MNHNY and CDR2 as SVGAGI (reference sequence). Trimming cost V 6 bases and J 3 bases, with 12 bases left between them. The CDR3 has 14 residues. CDR3 amino acids: CASSKGQVNQPQHF. The CDR3 coding sequence is TGTGCCAGCAGCAAAGGACAAGTCAATCAGCCCCAGCATTTT.

The V call is TRBV3-1 (or the pseudogene TRBV3-2), the J call TRBJ2-3, with unresolved D. This CDR3 contains 15 residues. Trimming cost V 3 bases and J 3 bases, with 13 bases left between them. CDR1 and CDR2 from the germline V gene are LGHDT and YNNKEL (reference sequence). DNA of the CDR3: TGTGCCAGCAGCCAGATCTGGAGTGAGACAGATACGCAGTATTTT. The encoded protein is CASSQIWSETDTQYF.

The chain is built from TRBV19 and TRBJ1-1; 8 bases match TRBD1. CDR3 length: 17 amino acids. Germline CDR1 reads LNHDA; CDR2 reads SQIVND (reference sequence). Trimming at V came to 4 bases and at J to 5 bases, leaving 15 bases not matched to a gene. As DNA, the CDR3 is TGTGCCAGTAGTACACCCATTGACAGGGGTATGGGGACTGAAGCTTTCTTT. This sequence encodes CASSTPIDRGMGTEAFF.

The sample holds one count of this clone. The chain combines TRBV5-1 with TRBJ2-2, with D perhaps matching TRBD1 (6 bases). The V and J ends lost 5 bases and 7 bases respectively, with 12 bases between them. CDR1 and CDR2 from the germline V gene are SGHRS and YFSETQ. The CDR3 has 13 residues. The CDR3 coding sequence is TGCGCCAGCAGGGGGGCGTTAATCGGGGAGCTGTTTTTT. It specifies CASRGALIGELFF.

This clone was counted a single time. This rearrangement joins TRBV9 to TRBJ2-2, with D possibly TRBD1 on 5 matching bases. Trimming pared 3 bases from V and 1 base from J, leaving 13 bases between. Germline V gene data show CDR1 as SGDLS and CDR2 as YYNGEE. The CDR3 runs to 16 residues. CDR3 protein: CASSDPTDRNTGELFF. The CDR3 nucleotides are TGTGCCAGCAGCGACCCAACTGACAGGAACACCGGGGAGCTGTTTTTT.

The chain employs TRBV5-1 and TRBJ1-4; no clear D. The germline CDR1 and CDR2 sequences are SGHRS and YFSETQ. Trimming removed 4 bases at V and 8 bases at J, with 18 bases between. The CDR3 is made up of 15 amino acids. CDR3 region: CASSLSPLFGEKLFF. The CDR3, as DNA: TGCGCCAGCAGCCTCTCCCCATTATTCGGGGAAAAACTGTTTTTT.

The genes are TRBV5-4 and TRBJ2-2; 8 nucleotides align to TRBD2. The germline V gene has CDR1 SGHNT and CDR2 YYREEE (reference sequence). The CDR3 length is 16 residues. V dropped 4 bases and J dropped 2; count of bases not matched to a gene: 7. The CDR3 loop is CASSGTSGPNTGELFF. The CDR3 nucleotides are TGTGCCAGCAGCGGCACTAGCGGACCTAACACCGGGGAGCTGTTTTTT.

The chain employs TRBV28 and TRBJ1-1, with D tentatively TRBD1 (5 bases). V dropped 6 bases and J dropped 4 bases, with 18 bases sitting between them. Germline V lookup: CDR1 MDHEN, CDR2 SYDVKM. The CDR3 totals 15 residues. DNA of the CDR3: TGTGCCAGCAGGCCGGGTGGAGGGGAGGTCACTGAAGCTTTCTTT. It specifies CASRPGGGEVTEAFF.

This chain joins TRBV2 and TRBJ1-2; tentatively, D is TRBD1 (5 bases). V shed 7 bases and J shed 4 bases, with 16 bases lying between them. CDR1 is SNHLY, CDR2 FYNNEI, per germline. The CDR3 spans 14 residues. CDR3 in amino acids: CASTGGGQIYGYTF. CDR3 bases: TGTGCCAGCACGGGGGGAGGGCAAATCTATGGCTACACCTTC.

This chain links TRBV6-5 with TRBJ2-7; 8 bases align to TRBD1. The V gene's germline CDR1 is MNHEY and CDR2 SVGAGI. Trimming cost V 2 bases and J 3 bases; bases outside gene matches: 6. This CDR3 spans 15 amino acids. CDR3 DNA sequence: TGTGCCAGCAGTTACGACAGGGGCGGCCGCTACGAGCAGTACTTC. This codes for CASSYDRGGRYEQYF.

The sample holds one count of this clone. J is TRBJ1-2 and V is TRBV3-1 (or the pseudogene TRBV3-2), with TRBD1 identical over 9 bases. The V gene's germline CDR1 is LGHDT and CDR2 YNNKEL (reference sequence). The CDR3 totals 12 residues. The ends lost 1 base at V and 13 bases at J; junction bases unmatched: 4. The CDR3 coding sequence is TGTGCCAGCAGCCAAGCGGACAGGGGTTCCACCTTC. This sequence encodes CASSQADRGSTF.

V is TRBV28 and J is TRBJ1-1, with no clear D. Trimming took 2 bases from V and 3 from J, leaving 13 bases between them. This CDR3 spans 15 amino acids. Germline CDR1 is MDHEN and CDR2 is SYDVKM. CDR3 coding DNA: TGTGCCAGCAGTTTAATTTCGGAGAGGTACACTGAAGCTTTCTTT. It is translated as CASSLISERYTEAFF. The complete variable domain, with remaining parts taken from reference TRBV28 and TRBJ1-1, reads DVKVTQSSRYLVKRTGEKVFLECVQDMDHENMFWYRQDPGLGLRLIYFSYDVKMKEKGDIPEGYSVSREKKERFSLILESASTNQTSMYLCASSLISERYTEAFFGQGTRLTVV.

The CDR3 DNA sequence: TGTGCCAGCAGCGTAGGCGGGAGACCCACCGGGGAGCTGTTTTTT. This sequence encodes CASSVGGRPTGELFF. The chain joins TRBV9 to TRBJ2-2; 7 bases fit TRBD2. This CDR3 comprises 15 residues. The germline V gene encodes CDR1 SGDLS and CDR2 YYNGEE. V shed 0 bases, J shed 4 bases, and the junction held 3 bases outside the gene matches.

The chain combines TRBV28 with TRBJ1-1; the D is unclear. This CDR3 is 12 amino acids long. Per germline, CDR1 MDHEN and CDR2 SYDVKM. V was trimmed by 6 bases and J by 0 bases, leaving 5 bases between them. Here the CDR3 reads CASRGLNTEAFF. CDR3 nucleotide sequence: TGTGCCAGCAGGGGCTTGAACACTGAAGCTTTCTTT.

This clone was detected only once. The CDR3 sequence is CATRLAGGLVTGELFF. As DNA, the CDR3 is TGTGCCACACGACTAGCGGGGGGGCTTGTCACCGGGGAGCTGTTTTTT. The chain joins TRBV7-2 to TRBJ2-2, with 14 bases aligning to TRBD2. J was trimmed by 4 bases and V by 10 bases; bases with no gene match: 8. CDR1 is SGHTA and CDR2 is FQGNSA in the germline V gene. There are 16 residues in the CDR3.

The chain joins TRBV11-2 to TRBJ2-4, with TRBD2 identical over 7 bases. The CDR3 sequence is 17 residues long. Germline V lookup: CDR1 SGHAT, CDR2 FQNNGV. V lost 3 bases, J lost 8 bases, and 16 bases stayed unmatched. This CDR3 reads CASSFKSSGTTQYIQYF. CDR3 coding DNA: TGTGCCAGCAGCTTTAAAAGTTCGGGGACTACCCAGTACATTCAGTACTTC.

The V and J genes are TRBV10-2 and TRBJ2-7; maybe TRBD1 (6 bases). The CDR3 runs to 12 residues. Germline V gene lookup returns CDR1 WSHSY and CDR2 SAAADI. Trimming took 7 bases from V and 1 from J, leaving 8 bases between them. The CDR3, as DNA: TGCGCCAGCAAAAGGGGGTCCTACGAGCAGTACTTC. Protein product: CASKRGSYEQYF.

The chain recombines TRBV19 with TRBJ2-7; perhaps TRBD1 as D (5 bases). CDR1 LNHDA and CDR2 SQIVND come from the germline V gene (reference sequence). The CDR3 is made up of 15 amino acids. V was shortened by 3 bases and J by 0 bases, with 12 bases between the two germline ends. CDR3 loop: CASSIGDRPSYEQYF. CDR3 coding DNA: TGTGCCAGTAGTATTGGTGACAGACCCTCCTACGAGCAGTACTTC.

V is TRBV3-1 (or the pseudogene TRBV3-2) and J is TRBJ1-2; D not certain. With 2 bases removed from V and 0 bases from J, the gap between germline ends came to 13 bases. Germline V gives CDR1 LGHDT, CDR2 YNNKEL (reference sequence). The CDR3 runs 16 residues. The chain's CDR3 is CASSQWKHRANYGYTF. In nucleotides, the CDR3 is TGTGCCAGCAGCCAATGGAAGCACAGAGCTAACTATGGCTACACCTTC.

The rearrangement links TRBV27 to TRBJ2-2; TRBD1 matches at 7 bases. In germline, CDR1 is MNHEY, CDR2 SMNVEV (reference sequence). The CDR3 contains 17 residues. The junction had 13 bases not matched to a gene; V was cut back by 5 bases and J by 4 bases. The CDR3 protein is CASSMLQGTLVTGELFF. The CDR3 DNA sequence: TGTGCCAGCAGTATGTTACAGGGGACCCTAGTCACCGGGGAGCTGTTTTTT.

The J gene is TRBJ2-4, the V gene TRBV14; 10 bases map to TRBD2. This CDR3 contains 21 residues. J lost 1 base, V lost 0 bases, and 15 bases had no gene match. Germline values: CDR1 SGHDN, CDR2 FVKESK. The CDR3 DNA follows: TGTGCCAGCAGCCAAGATATAGGGGCTTCTAGCGGGAGTTATGCCAAAAACATTCAGTACTTC. This sequence encodes CASSQDIGASSGSYAKNIQYF.

For the CDR3, the DNA is TGTGCCAGCTCACAGACTAGCGGACACTACGAGCAGTACTTC. This gives the protein CASSQTSGHYEQYF. The chain links TRBV18 to TRBJ2-7; 9 bases are a match to TRBD2. With 4 bases clipped from V and 3 bases from J, the junction kept 4 bases outside the gene matches. This CDR3 has 14 amino acids. Germline V gene lookup returns CDR1 KGHSH and CDR2 LQKENI.

The rearrangement uses TRBV29-1 and TRBJ2-1; 8 bases are shared with TRBD2. The germline CDR1 and CDR2 sequences are SQVTM and ANQGSEA. Unmatched junction bases numbered 13, after V lost 1 base and J lost 8 bases. CDR3 size: 16 residues. The DNA for the CDR3 is TGCAGCGTTGAAGCGGGGGTAGCGGGAAGGCTGTATGAGCAGTTCTTC. Its translation is CSVEAGVAGRLYEQFF.

CDR3 nucleotide sequence: TGTGCCAGCAGCTTAGACCCTAGACAGCTGAACACTGAAGCTTTCTTT. As protein: CASSLDPRQLNTEAFF. The V and J genes are TRBV7-3 and TRBJ1-1, with D possibly TRBD1 on 5 matching bases. V was cut by 2 bases and J by 0 bases, with 13 bases left in between. In germline, CDR1 is SGHTA, CDR2 FQGTGA. This CDR3 spans 16 amino acids.

The genes are TRBV7-3 and TRBJ1-6, with 10 bases aligning to TRBD1. V dropped 5 bases and J dropped 4; count of bases not matched to a gene: 5. The germline V gene encodes CDR1 SGHTA and CDR2 FQGTGA. This CDR3 region has 16 residues. The CDR3 is CASSQRTGGYNSPLHF. For the CDR3, the DNA is TGTGCCAGCAGCCAAAGGACAGGGGGTTATAATTCACCCCTCCACTTT.

The V and J genes are TRBV7-3 and TRBJ2-1, with D perhaps TRBD1 (6 bases). The length of the CDR3 is 17 residues. V was cut by 4 bases and J by 1 base, with 17 bases left in between. CDR1 and CDR2 from the germline V gene are SGHTA and FQGTGA. CDR3: CASSSNPRGASYNEQFF. The CDR3 bases are TGTGCCAGCAGCTCCAACCCCAGGGGTGCGTCCTACAATGAGCAGTTCTTC.